This entry is about one T cell receptor beta chain. Its matching antigen is unknown. This entry is derived from a study of early T cells in non-severe SARS-CoV-2 infection. Study context: Chains stayed unpaired after sequencing of bulk RNA from unsorted whole blood. General study results and limits: Anti-spike CD8 specificities were favored by VDJdb matching, whose results missed private and CD4 specificities.

TCRdb recomputed calls from the 5' RACE reads with MiXCR, one row per CDR3 protein. Of fewer than 85,000 distinct CDR3 sequences listed, 15% to 19% are singletons. Sequencing input: whole blood. The TCR originated in an adult who was a healthcare worker with PCR-confirmed SARS-CoV-2 infection or an uninfected control (not recorded which).

The CDR3 sequence: CASSIVGTGDSPLHF. The CDR3 nucleotides are TGTGCCAGTAGTATAGTGGGGACAGGTGATTCACCCCTCCACTTT. The V and J genes are TRBV19 and TRBJ1-6; the match to TRBD1 covers 8 bases. Germline CDR1 is LNHDA and CDR2 is SQIVND (reference sequence). V dropped 1 base and J dropped 8; count of bases not matched to a gene: 4. CDR3 length equals 15 residues.